Listed below are T cell receptor beta chains from one sample, sequenced in a study of T cell responses to AZD1222 COVID-19 vaccine. This table comes from immunoSEQ multiplex PCR, and its TCRdb copy is limited to in-frame clones, with some not included. This sample carries about 130,000 clones, around 90% of them seen once, and the ten largest clones take roughly 6%. Sequenced here: peripheral blood, sampled on day 0 of AZD1222 vaccination. These receptors were taken from an adult in good health. Both conserved end residues are part of each CDR3. D genes are given only for firm matches. Where a row states a size, it is once, few, many or the class of an expanded clone; other rows omit it.

clone_size j_call d_call v_call cdr3_nt cdr3_aa
- TRBJ1-2 - TRBV7-2 TGTGCCAGCAGCTACCGGGGTGGGATTGGTAACTATGGCTACACCTTC CASSYRGGIGNYGYTF
- TRBJ2-1 - TRBV28 TGTGCCAGCAGTAGGAATGAGCAGTTCTTC CASSRNEQFF
- TRBJ2-2 TRBD2 TRBV2 TGTGCCAGCCTTAGCGGGGGGGGCACCGGGGAGCTGTTTTTT CASLSGGGTGELFF
few TRBJ1-3 - TRBV12-3/TRBV12-4 TGTGCCAGCAGGAGGGGGACTGGAAACACCATATATTTT CASRRGTGNTIYF
- TRBJ1-2 - TRBV7-9 TGTGCCATCCCCAACAAGGACTGGGGGCATATTAATTCGGACTATGGCTACACCTTC CAIPNKDWGHINSDYGYTF
- TRBJ2-5 TRBD2 TRBV4-1 TGCGCCAGCAGCCAAGGACTAGCGGTTAGAGAGACCCAGTACTTC CASSQGLAVRETQYF
- TRBJ1-2 - TRBV12-3/TRBV12-4 TGTGCCAGCAGCCCGGGAAGAGTCTATGGCTACACCTTC CASSPGRVYGYTF
- TRBJ2-1 TRBD2 TRBV19 TGTGCCAGTAGTAAGTTTTTAGCGGGGGGACTTAGGAGCTCCTACAATGAGCAGTTCTTC CASSKFLAGGLRSSYNEQFF
- TRBJ2-7 TRBD1 TRBV6-6 TGTGCCAGCAGTCCCCCGGGACAGGGTCCCGAGCAGTACTTC CASSPPGQGPEQYF
- TRBJ2-7 TRBD1 TRBV5-4 TGTGCCAGCACCCGGGACAGGGGTTCCTACGAGCAGTACTTC CASTRDRGSYEQYF
- TRBJ1-5 - TRBV4-1 TGCGCCAGCAGCCCGGGGGGGAGCAATCAGCCCCAGCATTTT CASSPGGSNQPQHF
- TRBJ1-1 - TRBV9 TGTGCCAGCAGCCGGGAGGGACAAAGCAACACTGAAGCTTTCTTT CASSREGQSNTEAFF
- TRBJ1-5 - TRBV19 TGTGCCAGTAGTATATCCCTACCCAATCAGCCCCAGCATTTT CASSISLPNQPQHF
- TRBJ2-2 - TRBV2 TGTGCCAGCAGCTTAGTGGGGGGTAGGAACACCGGGGAGCTGTTTTTT CASSLVGGRNTGELFF
- TRBJ2-6 TRBD1 TRBV27 TGTGCCAGCAGGGGGGACAGGGCGTTCTCTGGGGCCAACGTCCTGACTTTC CASRGDRAFSGANVLTF
once TRBJ1-2 - TRBV4-1 TGCGCCAGCAGTCCCCGGGATAGGGACTATGGCTACACCTTC CASSPRDRDYGYTF
- TRBJ2-7 - TRBV5-4 TGTGCCAGCAGCTTGGCTCGGACTCCCCCCTACGAGCAGTACTTC CASSLARTPPYEQYF
once TRBJ1-5 - TRBV5-6 TGTGCCAGCAGCTTGGGATTAAACAATCAGCCCCAGCATTTT CASSLGLNNQPQHF
few TRBJ1-5 - TRBV5-6 TGTGCCAGCAGCTTGTTGGGAGTCAGCAATCAGCCCCAGCATTTT CASSLLGVSNQPQHF
once TRBJ1-1 TRBD1 TRBV7-2 TGTGCCAGCAGCTCGACAGGGTGGGGGAGGACTGAAGCTTTCTTT CASSSTGWGRTEAFF
once TRBJ2-1 TRBD1 TRBV5-4 TGTGCCAGCAGCCTACAGGGGGCCGCCTACAATGAGCAGTTCTTC CASSLQGAAYNEQFF
- TRBJ1-5 - TRBV4-1 TGCGCCAGCAGCCAAGATGGGGGGCTCGGCAATCAGCCCCAGCATTTT CASSQDGGLGNQPQHF
- TRBJ2-4 TRBD1 TRBV10-2 TGCGCCAGCAGTGACCCGGGGACAGCCGGGGCCATTCAGTACTTC CASSDPGTAGAIQYF
- TRBJ1-4 - TRBV27 TGTGCCAGCAGCCATACTAATGAAAAACTGTTTTTT CASSHTNEKLFF
- TRBJ2-2 - TRBV5-1 TGCGCCAGCAGCACAACGAGCACCGGGGAGCTGTTTTTT CASSTTSTGELFF
- TRBJ1-5 TRBD1 TRBV2 TGTGCCAGCAGTAGACAGGGATTCAATCAGCCCCAGCATTTT CASSRQGFNQPQHF
- TRBJ1-2 - TRBV29-1 TGCAGCGTTGTTCTTCTCTATGGCTACACCTTC CSVVLLYGYTF
- TRBJ1-4 - TRBV5-1 TGCGCCAGCAGCTCGCCTGGGGAAAAACTGTTTTTT CASSSPGEKLFF
- TRBJ1-2 TRBD1 TRBV2 TGTGCCAGCACTAATACGGGACAGGGCTATGGCTACACCTTC CASTNTGQGYGYTF
- TRBJ1-5 - TRBV6-2/TRBV6-3 TGTGCCAGCAGCGAAATCAGGGCCGGGGCCCAGCCCCAGCATTTT CASSEIRAGAQPQHF
- TRBJ2-3 TRBD1 TRBV10-3 TGTGCCATCAGTCGCCGGACAGGGGCCTCGACTCGGCCTGGGGGGGCAGATACGCAGTATTTT CAISRRTGASTRPGGADTQYF
- TRBJ1-2 - TRBV2 TGTGCCAGCAGTCCAGAGACCCTCTACACCTTC CASSPETLYTF
- TRBJ1-3 - TRBV23-1 TGCGCCAGCAGTCAATCATTGCGGCAGGGTGAAGCCTCTGGAAACACCATATATTTT CASSQSLRQGEASGNTIYF
- TRBJ1-3 - TRBV20-1 TGCAGTGCCAGTAAAAGCGGGGTCTCTGGAAACACCATATATTTT CSASKSGVSGNTIYF
- TRBJ2-3 - TRBV4-1 TGCGCCAGCAGCCAAGTGGCGCAGCGCACAGATACGCAGTATTTT CASSQVAQRTDTQYF
few TRBJ1-1 - TRBV2 TGTGCCAGCAGTGGTTCGGCAGGCACTGAAGCTTTCTTT CASSGSAGTEAFF
- TRBJ1-5 - TRBV15 TGTGCCACCAGCACAGGGCCGTCCACTCAGCCCCAGCATTTT CATSTGPSTQPQHF
- TRBJ2-3 - TRBV5-1 TGCGCCAGCAGCTCCGGATCCGGCACAGATACGCAGTATTTT CASSSGSGTDTQYF
once TRBJ2-2 TRBD2 TRBV7-2 TGTGCCAGCAGCTTGATTGGACTAGCTGGCACCGGGGAGCTGTTTTTT CASSLIGLAGTGELFF
- TRBJ1-1 - TRBV30 TGTGCCTGGAGTGCCCTAGAAACCTGGACGGGGGCTGAAGCTTTCTTT CAWSALETWTGAEAFF
- TRBJ2-7 - TRBV3-1/TRBV3-2 TGTGCCAGCAGTCGGCAAAAGGGGACAACTAACTACGAGCAGTACTTC CASSRQKGTTNYEQYF
- TRBJ2-7 TRBD1 TRBV7-8 TGTGCCAGCAGCCCTGAGGTGGGACAGGGGTCACACGAGCAGTACTTC CASSPEVGQGSHEQYF
- TRBJ2-1 TRBD2 TRBV27 TGTGCCAGCTATATCTCGGCTAGCGGGGTTTACAATGAGCAGTTCTTC CASYISASGVYNEQFF
- TRBJ2-3 TRBD1 TRBV6-5 TGTGCCAGCAGTTACTCGCGACAGGGGGCCTCAGATACGCAGTATTTT CASSYSRQGASDTQYF
- TRBJ2-2 TRBD1 TRBV7-9 TGTGCCAGCAGCTTAGCCCGGACAGGGGGCTCAGCCGGGGAGCTGTTTTTT CASSLARTGGSAGELFF
- TRBJ1-1 - TRBV10-3 TGTGCCATCAGAGTGATTGGAGGGGTCAACACTGAAGCTTTCTTT CAIRVIGGVNTEAFF
- TRBJ1-2 - TRBV11-1 TGTGCCAGCAGCTTATGGGAGGGACAAGAGGGCTACACCTTC CASSLWEGQEGYTF
- TRBJ2-7 TRBD1 TRBV6-5 TGTGCCAGCAGTTACTCGTTCACAGGGGCACGCTACGAGCAGTACTTC CASSYSFTGARYEQYF
once TRBJ2-3 TRBD2 TRBV4-3 TGCGCCAGCAGCCAGACTAGCGGGGGGGCGTCTCACACAGATACGCAGTATTTT CASSQTSGGASHTDTQYF
- TRBJ2-1 TRBD2 TRBV6-6 TGTGCCAGCAGTTTTATCGGGACTAGCGATGAGCAGTTCTTC CASSFIGTSDEQFF
- TRBJ1-2 - TRBV5-1 TGCGCCAGCAGCTCTCGAGAGGGGAGCTATGGCTACACCTTC CASSSREGSYGYTF
- TRBJ1-2 TRBD1 TRBV6-4 TGTGCCAGCAGTGCGTCGCCCGGGACAGACTTGTCTCTAGGTGGCTACACCTTC CASSASPGTDLSLGGYTF